The next 9 T cell receptor beta chains were all read from a single sample in a study of cytomegalovirus exposure and HLA in healthy donors. Primers: 60 Vbeta forward and 13 Jbeta reverse. Repertoires were generated with immunoSEQ multiplex PCR, while TCRdb's copy carries only in-frame clones and drops some. The sample yields 110,000 to 150,000 clones, approximately 70% seen once. Source material: PBMCs. The receptor set was obtained from a woman aged 60 to 75 in good health and CMV-seropositive.

CDR3 bases: TGCGCCAGCAGCTTGCCCCGGGACAGCCTCACAGATACGCAGTATTTT. Amino acid sequence: CASSLPRDSLTDTQYF. The rearrangement joins TRBV5-1 to TRBJ2-3; 7 bases align to TRBD1. The CDR3 has 16 residues. Germline CDR1 SGHRS, CDR2 YFSETQ. V dropped 1 base and J dropped 2; count of bases not matched to a gene: 7.

This chain joins TRBV6-1 and TRBJ1-1, with TRBD1 matching over 10 bases. Unmatched junction bases numbered 7, after V lost 6 bases and J lost 6 bases. The CDR3 loop spans 14 amino acids. Germline CDR1 MNHNS, CDR2 SASEGT. The CDR3, as DNA: TGTGCCAGCAGGGGCCGGGACAGGGGTTCTGAAGCTTTCTTT. This codes for CASRGRDRGSEAFF.

This clone has more than one count but fewer than ten. V is TRBV7-2 and J is TRBJ2-1; the D gene is possibly TRBD2 (5 bases). The germline V and J ends were trimmed by 5 bases and 1 base, with 12 bases remaining between them. The CDR3 length is 15 residues. In germline, CDR1 is SGHTA, CDR2 FQGNSA. DNA for the CDR3: TGTGCCAGCAGCGGTGAGAGCGGTTCCTACAATGAGCAGTTCTTC. Translating it yields CASSGESGSYNEQFF.

The chain couples TRBV6-5 to TRBJ1-3; perhaps TRBD1 as D (5 bases). V was pared by 10 bases and J by 4 bases, with 17 bases between. CDR3 length: 14 residues. Looked up from germline, CDR1 is MNHEY and CDR2 is SVGAGI. The CDR3 DNA sequence: TGTGCCACATCCCGACCGGGGGACGGAAACACCATATATTTT. This translates into CATSRPGDGNTIYF.

Here the CDR3 DNA reads TGTGCCAGCAGCTTGGGGGGGGAGTGGGCAGATACGCAGTATTTT. This translates into CASSLGGEWADTQYF. The rearrangement uses TRBV5-4 and TRBJ2-3, with D possibly TRBD2 on 6 matching bases. CDR3 length: 15 residues. Looked up from germline, CDR1 is SGHNT and CDR2 is YYREEE (reference sequence). V was trimmed by 0 bases and J by 4 bases, leaving 12 bases between them.

The rearrangement links TRBV6-5 to TRBJ1-2; the match to TRBD1 covers 8 bases. CDR1 MNHEY and CDR2 SVGAGI come from the germline V gene. The trim removed 4 bases at V and 7 bases at J, leaving 11 bases unmatched. The CDR3 extends over 15 amino acids. CDR3 sequence (DNA): TGTGCCAGCAGTTCCGCAGGGGGCTCAACGGGTGGCTACACCTTC. Amino acid sequence: CASSSAGGSTGGYTF.

J is TRBJ1-1 and V is TRBV18; D is perhaps TRBD1 (5 bases). This CDR3 is built from 18 residues. Germline assignment: CDR1 KGHSH and CDR2 LQKENI. V was cut by 4 bases and J by 6 bases, with 27 bases left in between. CDR3 region: CASSLLNAGRRENSEAFF. CDR3 DNA sequence: TGTGCCAGCTCACTTCTGAATGCAGGGCGGAGGGAAAACTCTGAAGCTTTCTTT. The entire variable domain, with the rest obtained from reference TRBV18 and TRBJ1-1, is as follows: NAGVMQNPRHLVRRRGQEARLRCSPMKGHSHVYWYRQLPEEGLKFMVYLQKENIIDESGMPKERFSAEFPKEGPSILRIQQVVRGDSAAYFCASSLLNAGRRENSEAFFGQGTRLTVV.

The chain combines TRBV5-1 with TRBJ2-2, with D unresolved. Germline assignment: CDR1 SGHRS and CDR2 YFSETQ. The CDR3 runs to 14 residues. Trimming cost V 9 bases and J 0 bases, with 12 bases left between them. CDR3 nucleotides: TGCGCCACCCGGGTTAGCACGAACACCGGGGAGCTGTTTTTT. Protein: CATRVSTNTGELFF.

The chain has TRBV6-5 and TRBJ2-1, with D perhaps TRBD2 (5 bases). Deletions cut 6 bases from V and 1 base from J, with 10 bases between. This CDR3 has 14 residues. Germline V gene lookup returns CDR1 MNHEY and CDR2 SVGAGI. The CDR3 DNA follows: TGTGCCAGCAGCTACCAGCGGTCCTACAATGAGCAGTTCTTC. It translates to CASSYQRSYNEQFF.